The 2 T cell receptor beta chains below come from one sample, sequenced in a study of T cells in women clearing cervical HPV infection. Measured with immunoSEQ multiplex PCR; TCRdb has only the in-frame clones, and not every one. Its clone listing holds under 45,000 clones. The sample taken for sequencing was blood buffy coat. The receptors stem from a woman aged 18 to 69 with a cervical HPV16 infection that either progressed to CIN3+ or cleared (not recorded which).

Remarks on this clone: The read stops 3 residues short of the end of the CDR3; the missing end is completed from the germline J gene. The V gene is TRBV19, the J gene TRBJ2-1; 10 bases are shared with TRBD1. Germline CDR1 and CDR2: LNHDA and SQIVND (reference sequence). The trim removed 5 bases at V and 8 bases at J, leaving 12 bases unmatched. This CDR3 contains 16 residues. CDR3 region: CASSPAPGQGIHEQFF. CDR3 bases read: TGTGCCAGTAGTCCTGCCCCGGGACAGGGGATCCATGAG.

The DNA read from the CDR3 is TGCAGTGCCCCTGTGGCAGGGCGCTCTGGAAACACC. Amino acids: CSAPVAGRSGNT. The CDR3 in full is CSAPVAGRSGNTIYF. The rearrangement uses TRBV20-1 and TRBJ1-3, with D possibly TRBD1 on 5 matching bases. With the read ending 3 residues before the CDR3 end, the germline J gene is used to fill in that end. This CDR3 contains 15 residues. V lost 6 bases and J lost 0, with 15 bases in between. The V gene's germline CDR1 is DFQATT and CDR2 SNEGSKA (reference sequence).